The following is a T cell receptor (beta chain) sequence with its context. What it recognizes is unknown. Use of 60 Vbeta and 13 Jbeta primers characterized the PCR. Repertoires were generated with immunoSEQ multiplex PCR, while TCRdb's copy carries only in-frame clones and drops some. The table has 95,000 to 120,000 clones, over 60% seen once; the top ten hold about 8%. CDR3 size: 15 residues. Deletions cut 3 bases from V and 6 bases from J, with 18 bases between. Germline V gene sequence: CDR1 KGHSH, CDR2 LQKENI. This record comes from a study of cytomegalovirus exposure and HLA in healthy donors. Study-wide background: The approximately 120 million unique TCR beta sequences, from about 180 million T cells, were found by an earlier analysis. Samples from HLA-typed donors yielded some 85 million unique TCRs in an early data release. Findings and limits, study-wide: Later analysis associated a missense DCLRE1C variant with TCR beta V- and J-gene trimming.

V is TRBV18 and J is TRBJ2-7; D is perhaps TRBD1 (5 bases). This TCR was sampled from a man aged 18 to 35 in good health and CMV-seropositive. Sequenced material: PBMCs. CDR3 bases: TGTGCCAGCTCACCGGTTAAATCGTTAAGGGGCGAGCAGTACTTC. Protein sequence: CASSPVKSLRGEQYF.